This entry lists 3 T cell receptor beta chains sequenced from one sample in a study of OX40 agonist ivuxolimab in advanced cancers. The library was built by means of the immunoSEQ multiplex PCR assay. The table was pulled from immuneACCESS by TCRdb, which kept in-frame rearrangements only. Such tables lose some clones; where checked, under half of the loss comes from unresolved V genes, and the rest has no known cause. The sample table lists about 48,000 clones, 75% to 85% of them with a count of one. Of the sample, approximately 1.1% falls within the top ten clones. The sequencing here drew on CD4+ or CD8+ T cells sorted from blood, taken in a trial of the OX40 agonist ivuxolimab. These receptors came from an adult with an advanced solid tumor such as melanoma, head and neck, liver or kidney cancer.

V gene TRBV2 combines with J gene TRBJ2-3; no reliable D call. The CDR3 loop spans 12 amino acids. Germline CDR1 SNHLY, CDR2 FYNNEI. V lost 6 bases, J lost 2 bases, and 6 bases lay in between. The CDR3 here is CASSTLTDTQYF. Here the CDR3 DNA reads TGTGCCAGCAGCACACTCACAGATACGCAGTATTTT.

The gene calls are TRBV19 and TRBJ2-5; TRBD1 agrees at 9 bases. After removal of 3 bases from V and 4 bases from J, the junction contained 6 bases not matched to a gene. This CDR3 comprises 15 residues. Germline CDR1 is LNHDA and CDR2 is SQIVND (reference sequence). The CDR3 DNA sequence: TGTGCCAGTAGTATTGGAGGACAGGGGATAGAGACCCAGTACTTC. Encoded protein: CASSIGGQGIETQYF.

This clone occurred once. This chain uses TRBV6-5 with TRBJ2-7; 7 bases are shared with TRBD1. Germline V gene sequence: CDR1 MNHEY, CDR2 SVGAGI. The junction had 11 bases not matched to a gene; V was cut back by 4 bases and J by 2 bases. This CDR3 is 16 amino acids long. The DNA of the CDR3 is TGTGCCAGCAGTTCAAGGCTCGTCGGGACAGCCTACGAGCAGTACTTC. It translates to CASSSRLVGTAYEQYF.